This TCR beta chain was documented in a study of T-cell memory formation after mild COVID-19. The wider study: TCR clusters showed largely donor specificity.

Regarding this clonotype: Its matching antigen is unknown.

Germline V lookup: CDR1 MGHDK, CDR2 SYGVNS. The CDR3 consists of 14 residues. V shed 6 bases and J shed 2 bases, with 10 bases lying between them. The study, taken as a whole, reports: In pre-infection memory, a portion of responding clones appeared, which suggested that cross-reactive memory joined. Clones that contracted from day 15 to 85 had balanced CD4/CD8; later expanders were CD4+ biased.

UMIs and sample barcodes were carried by the TCR alpha and TCR beta cDNA libraries that 5'RACE produced using constant-segment primers. TCRdb recomputed calls from the 5' RACE reads with MiXCR, one row per CDR3 protein. The data hold 550,000 to 600,000 distinct CDR3 sequences, with about 20% observed a single time. V is TRBV25-1 and J is TRBJ2-2, with D tentatively TRBD1 (6 bases). The receptor was derived from an adult woman who had mild COVID-19 (a few samples of this study predate the infection). Cell type and time point are not known. The sequenced material came from PBMCs or a T cell subset sorted from them (not recorded which). The CDR3 DNA sequence: TGTGCCAGCAGCCGGGACACTAACACCGGGGAGCTGTTTTTT. It specifies CASSRDTNTGELFF. Using reference TRBV25-1 and TRBJ2-2 for the parts outside the CDR3, the full variable domain is EADIYQTPRYLVIGTGKKITLECSQTMGHDKMYWYQQDPGMELHLIHYSYGVNSTEKGDLSSESTVSRIRTEHFPLTLESARPSHTSQYLCASSRDTNTGELFFGEGSRLTVL.